This is a list of T cell receptor beta chains from one sample in a study of T cell changes during pregnancy in multiple sclerosis. Only in-frame clones appear in the TCRdb table, and some are missing; sequencing was by immunoSEQ multiplex PCR. Here the sample spans 35,000 to 45,000 clones, nearly 90% being singletons. Sequenced material: CD4+ T cells from peripheral blood mononuclear cells, taken after pregnancy. These receptors were taken from a female donor with multiple sclerosis, enrolled in a pregnancy study. CDR3s include the opening cysteine and the closing phenylalanine or tryptophan. D genes are given only for firm matches. Some rows mark clone size as missing; the rest say once, few, many or name a class of expanded clone.

CDR3 length | D gene | clone size | J gene | V gene | CDR3 protein | CDR3 DNA
14 | . | . | TRBJ1-1 | TRBV2 | CASARATGNTEAFF | TGTGCCAGCGCCCGCGCGACAGGGAACACTGAAGCTTTCTTT
13 | . | . | TRBJ2-3 | TRBV7-2 | CASSGRVSDTQYF | TGTGCCAGCAGCGGTCGGGTATCAGATACGCAGTATTTT
13 | . | . | TRBJ2-2 | TRBV7-9 | CASSGDWTGELFF | TGTGCCAGCAGCGGGGACTGGACGGGGGAGCTGTTTTTT
16 | TRBD1 | once | TRBJ2-3 | TRBV5-8 | CASSHRGRRSTDTQYF | TGTGCCAGCAGCCACAGGGGACGCCGCAGTACAGATACGCAGTATTTT
11 | . | once | TRBJ2-7 | TRBV6-5 | CASSYRGEQYF | TGTGCCAGCAGTTACAGGGGGGAGCAGTACTTC
14 | . | . | TRBJ1-2 | TRBV25-1 | CASSETRGSYGYTF | TGTGCCAGCAGTGAAACCCGGGGAAGCTATGGCTACACCTTC
16 | TRBD1 | . | TRBJ2-5 | TRBV7-3 | CASSSHHRDRGETQYF | TGTGCCAGCAGCTCCCACCACCGCGACAGGGGCGAGACCCAGTACTTC
13 | . | . | TRBJ1-4 | TRBV29-1 | CSVRAGAREKLFF | TGCAGCGTGAGGGCGGGCGCCCGAGAAAAACTGTTTTTT
10 | . | . | TRBJ2-3 | TRBV29-1 | CSAFTDTQYF | TGCAGCGCCTTCACAGATACGCAGTATTTT
15 | . | . | TRBJ1-1 | TRBV28 | CASNRGGAGDTEAFF | TGTGCCAGCAACCGCGGGGGGGCGGGGGACACTGAAGCTTTCTTT
13 | . | few | TRBJ2-7 | TRBV19 | CASSNHRAGEQYF | TGTGCCAGTAGCAACCACAGGGCCGGCGAGCAGTACTTC
17 | TRBD2 | . | TRBJ2-7 | TRBV7-6 | CASSRGGTSGDSYEQYF | TGTGCCAGCAGCAGAGGGGGGACTAGCGGGGACTCCTACGAGCAGTACTTC
14 | . | . | TRBJ1-2 | TRBV6-6 | CASSPRGGARGYTF | TGTGCCAGCAGCCCCCGGGGAGGGGCTCGCGGCTACACCTTC
15 | TRBD2 | . | TRBJ2-7 | TRBV7-3 | CASSLKATSDHEQYF | TGTGCCAGCAGCTTAAAGGCGACTAGCGACCACGAGCAGTACTTC
15 | . | . | TRBJ2-2 | TRBV6-6 | CASSVAFGVGGELFF | TGTGCCAGCAGTGTAGCATTCGGGGTCGGCGGGGAGCTGTTTTTT
15 | . | . | TRBJ2-6 | TRBV16 | CASSQSHSGANVLTF | TGTGCCAGCAGCCAATCACACTCTGGGGCCAACGTCCTGACTTTC
16 | TRBD2 | . | TRBJ2-5 | TRBV7-9 | CASSRNWGGNTETQYF | TGTGCCAGCAGCAGAAACTGGGGGGGGAACACGGAGACCCAGTACTTC
16 | . | . | TRBJ2-6 | TRBV9 | CASSVSSYSGANVLTF | TGTGCCAGCAGCGTCTCCAGTTACTCTGGGGCCAACGTCCTGACTTTC
13 | TRBD1 | . | TRBJ2-7 | TRBV18 | CASSQGQEDEQYF | TGTGCCAGCTCCCAAGGACAGGAGGACGAGCAGTACTTC
13 | . | . | TRBJ1-2 | TRBV7-2 | CASSFSRTDGYTF | TGTGCCAGCAGCTTTTCCCGGACAGATGGCTACACCTTC
14 | . | . | TRBJ1-1 | TRBV7-9 | CASSSGLGSTEAFF | TGTGCCAGCAGCTCAGGACTGGGGAGCACTGAAGCTTTCTTT
16 | TRBD1 | few | TRBJ1-6 | TRBV10-2 | CASRLPTGHDNSPLHF | TGCGCCAGCAGGCTCCCGACAGGGCACGATAATTCACCCCTCCACTTT
16 | TRBD1 | . | TRBJ2-2 | TRBV19 | CASSIIGQGISGELFF | TGTGCCAGTAGTATAATTGGACAGGGGATAAGCGGGGAGCTGTTTTTT
15 | . | . | TRBJ2-7 | TRBV6-6 | CASSYPNRVSDEQYF | TGTGCCAGCAGTTACCCGAACAGGGTTTCGGACGAGCAGTACTTC
19 | TRBD2 | . | TRBJ2-4 | TRBV5-1 | CASSLGPFRAGRDKNIQYF | TGCGCCAGCAGCTTGGGTCCTTTTAGGGCAGGGAGGGACAAAAACATTCAGTACTTC
15 | TRBD1 | once | TRBJ2-2 | TRBV11-2 | CASSVDRGHTGELFF | TGTGCCAGCAGCGTCGACAGGGGGCACACCGGGGAGCTGTTTTTT
15 | TRBD2 | . | TRBJ2-2 | TRBV6-5 | CASSSGLLNTGELFF | TGTGCCAGCAGCTCGGGACTACTGAACACCGGGGAGCTGTTTTTT
14 | . | . | TRBJ2-5 | TRBV28 | CASSLWAGRGTQYF | TGTGCCAGCAGTTTATGGGCGGGGCGCGGGACCCAGTACTTC
13 | . | . | TRBJ2-5 | TRBV30 | CAYEGHLQETQYF | TGTGCCTACGAAGGACACCTCCAAGAGACCCAGTACTTC
16 | . | . | TRBJ1-6 | TRBV5-1 | CASSPRDGQGTSPLHF | TGCGCCAGCAGCCCCCGGGACGGGCAGGGGACGTCACCCCTCCACTTT
13 | . | . | TRBJ2-1 | TRBV7-2 | CASSSDSYNEQFF | TGTGCCAGCAGCTCGGACAGCTACAATGAGCAGTTCTTC
18 | TRBD2 | . | TRBJ2-1 | TRBV4-1 | CASSQAPGLAGGYNEQFF | TGCGCCAGCAGCCAAGCCCCGGGACTAGCGGGGGGCTACAATGAGCAGTTCTTC
15 | . | . | TRBJ2-3 | TRBV27 | CASSLASTSTDTQYF | TGTGCCAGCAGTTTGGCTAGCACTAGCACAGATACGCAGTATTTT
17 | TRBD2 | . | TRBJ2-3 | TRBV11-2 | CASSLESGAGGRDTQYF | TGTGCCAGCAGCTTAGAGTCAGGGGCGGGGGGGCGAGATACGCAGTATTTT
14 | . | . | TRBJ1-1 | TRBV5-1 | CASSLTWGETEAFF | TGCGCCAGCAGCTTGACGTGGGGGGAAACTGAAGCTTTCTTT
16 | TRBD1 | . | TRBJ2-7 | TRBV10-2 | CASSDPGTGDSYEQYF | TGCGCCAGCAGTGACCCCGGGACAGGGGACTCCTACGAGCAGTACTTC
15 | TRBD2 | . | TRBJ2-5 | TRBV18 | CASSPPGLARETQYF | TGTGCCAGCTCACCACCGGGACTAGCGAGGGAGACCCAGTACTTC
14 | . | . | TRBJ1-1 | TRBV7-2 | CASTPGSANTEAFF | TGTGCCAGCACCCCCGGTAGCGCGAACACTGAAGCTTTCTTT
13 | . | . | TRBJ2-7 | TRBV7-2 | CASSRRETYEQYF | TGTGCCAGCAGCCGTAGGGAGACCTACGAGCAGTACTTC
14 | . | . | TRBJ1-6 | TRBV2 | CASSPLQPNSPLHF | TGTGCCAGCAGCCCCCTACAGCCGAATTCACCCCTCCACTTT
15 | . | . | TRBJ1-2 | TRBV5-4 | CASSSPSDTNYGYTF | TGTGCCAGCAGCTCCCCGTCGGACACGAACTATGGCTACACCTTC
15 | TRBD1 | . | TRBJ2-5 | TRBV5-1 | CASSRTGPSQETQYF | TGCGCCAGCAGCCGGACAGGGCCTAGCCAAGAGACCCAGTACTTC
19 | TRBD2 | . | TRBJ2-1 | TRBV4-2 | CASSQASGGAIGVGDEQFF | TGTGCCAGCAGCCAAGCTAGCGGGGGGGCCATTGGGGTCGGGGATGAGCAGTTCTTC
13 | TRBD1 | . | TRBJ2-7 | TRBV6-5 | CASSYTRDSEQYF | TGTGCCAGCAGTTACACCCGGGACAGCGAGCAGTACTTC
14 | TRBD1 | . | TRBJ1-4 | TRBV2 | CASRTDRGHEKLFF | TGTGCCAGCAGGACGGACAGGGGCCATGAAAAACTGTTTTTT
15 | . | . | TRBJ1-1 | TRBV15 | CATSRDWGGLVEAFF | TGTGCCACCAGCAGAGATTGGGGGGGGCTAGTTGAAGCTTTCTTT
14 | . | once | TRBJ1-5 | TRBV6-1 | CASSDRVGRQPQHF | TGTGCCAGCAGTGACAGGGTTGGTCGTCAGCCCCAGCATTTT
14 | TRBD1 | . | TRBJ1-2 | TRBV30 | CATHPGQGANGYTF | TGTGCCACTCACCCCGGGCAGGGGGCCAATGGCTACACCTTC
15 | TRBD1 | . | TRBJ1-5 | TRBV5-1 | CASSTFGQGNQPQHF | TGCGCCAGCAGCACGTTCGGACAGGGGAATCAGCCCCAGCATTTT
15 | . | . | TRBJ2-3 | TRBV7-7 | CASSLRRGGLDTQYF | TGTGCTAGCAGCCTTCGGAGGGGGGGGCTTGATACGCAGTATTTT
14 | . | . | TRBJ1-5 | TRBV5-1 | CASSLTGSDQPQHF | TGCGCCAGCAGCTTGACAGGGTCAGATCAGCCCCAGCATTTT
16 | . | . | TRBJ1-4 | TRBV19 | CASSPGRAPANEKLFF | TGTGCCAGTAGCCCAGGGAGGGCCCCAGCTAATGAAAAACTGTTTTTT